The T cell receptor beta chain under discussion was sequenced for a study of blood T cell repertoires in COVID-19. Authors' processing steps: Reference gene primer amplification gave estimated nucleated cell counts. Libraries were prepared by immunoSEQ multiplex PCR; TCRdb keeps only in-frame clonotypes and omits some of them. From that table come the V and J calls and clone size; the DNA was used to work out D and trimming. This table holds a few hundred thousand clones, 81% found once. Per the germline V gene, CDR1 is LNHDA and CDR2 is SQIVND (reference sequence). The length of the CDR3 is 17 residues. V was pared by 3 bases and J by 0 bases, with 14 bases between.

The J gene is TRBJ1-4, the V gene TRBV19; D is perhaps TRBD1 (6 bases). The sample consisted of peripheral blood. The clonotype comes from a human donor with acute or convalescent COVID-19. The donor label of this sample is uncertain. The CDR3 here is CASSILRGWATNEKLFF. In DNA, the CDR3 is TGTGCCAGTAGTATTCTGAGGGGGTGGGCAACTAATGAAAAACTGTTTTTT. The whole variable domain, remainder taken from reference TRBV19 and TRBJ1-4, is DGGITQSPKYLFRKEGQNVTLSCEQNLNHDAMYWYRQDPGQGLRLIYYSQIVNDFQKGDIAEGYSVSREKKESFPLTVTSAQKNPTAFYLCASSILRGWATNEKLFFGSGTQLSVL.